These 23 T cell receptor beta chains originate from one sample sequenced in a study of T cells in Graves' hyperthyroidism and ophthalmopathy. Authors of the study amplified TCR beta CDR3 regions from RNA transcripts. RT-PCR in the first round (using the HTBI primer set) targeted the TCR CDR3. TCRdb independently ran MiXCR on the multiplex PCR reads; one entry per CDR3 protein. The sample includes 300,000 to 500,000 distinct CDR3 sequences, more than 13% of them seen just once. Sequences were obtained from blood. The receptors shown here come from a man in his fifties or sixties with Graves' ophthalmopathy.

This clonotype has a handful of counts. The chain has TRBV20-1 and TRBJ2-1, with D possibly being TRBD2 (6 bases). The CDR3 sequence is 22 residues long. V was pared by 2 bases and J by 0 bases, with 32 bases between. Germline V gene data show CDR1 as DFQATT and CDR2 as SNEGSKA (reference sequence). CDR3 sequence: CSARKLHRAGSPIFSSYNEQFF. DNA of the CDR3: TGCAGTGCTAGAAAACTTCATCGAGCGGGTTCCCCTATATTCAGCTCCTACAATGAGCAGTTCTTC.

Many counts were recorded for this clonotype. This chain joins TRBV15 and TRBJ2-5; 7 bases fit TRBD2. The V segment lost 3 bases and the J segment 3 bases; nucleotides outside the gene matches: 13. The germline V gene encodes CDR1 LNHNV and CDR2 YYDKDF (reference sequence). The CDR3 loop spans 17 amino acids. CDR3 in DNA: TGTGCCACCAGCAGTGGCCCGGGGTGGCTAGCGGAAGAGACCCAGTACTTC. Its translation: CATSSGPGWLAEETQYF.

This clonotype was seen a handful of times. CDR3: CASSRGAGTGELFF. CDR3 nucleotides: TGTGCCAGCAGCCGGGGAGCGGGCACCGGGGAGCTGTTTTTT. The V call is TRBV7-9, the J call TRBJ2-2; the D gene is possibly TRBD2 (6 bases). CDR1 SEHNR and CDR2 FQNEAQ come from the germline V gene (reference sequence). This CDR3 comprises 14 residues. Between the trimmed V and J ends, which lost 5 bases and 4 bases, there was a span of 11 bases.

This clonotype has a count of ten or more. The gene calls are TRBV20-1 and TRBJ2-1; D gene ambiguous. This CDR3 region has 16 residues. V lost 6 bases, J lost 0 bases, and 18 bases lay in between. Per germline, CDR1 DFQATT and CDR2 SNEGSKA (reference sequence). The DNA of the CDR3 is TGCAGTGCCACCTACGAACTGAGGAGCTCCTACAATGAGCAGTTCTTC. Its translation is CSATYELRSSYNEQFF.

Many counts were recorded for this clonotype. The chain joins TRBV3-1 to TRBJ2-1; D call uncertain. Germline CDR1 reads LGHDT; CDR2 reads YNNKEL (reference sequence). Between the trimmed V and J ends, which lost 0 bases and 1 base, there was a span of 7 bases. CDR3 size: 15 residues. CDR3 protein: CASSQDTRSYNEQFF. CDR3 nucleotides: TGTGCCAGCAGCCAAGATACAAGATCCTACAATGAGCAGTTCTTC.

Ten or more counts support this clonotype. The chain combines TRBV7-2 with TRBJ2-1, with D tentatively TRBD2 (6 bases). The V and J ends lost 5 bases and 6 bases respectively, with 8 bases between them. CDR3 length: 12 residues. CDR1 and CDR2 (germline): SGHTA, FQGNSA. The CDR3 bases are TGTGCCAGCAGCCGTAGCGGCAATGAGCAGTTCTTC. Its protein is CASSRSGNEQFF.

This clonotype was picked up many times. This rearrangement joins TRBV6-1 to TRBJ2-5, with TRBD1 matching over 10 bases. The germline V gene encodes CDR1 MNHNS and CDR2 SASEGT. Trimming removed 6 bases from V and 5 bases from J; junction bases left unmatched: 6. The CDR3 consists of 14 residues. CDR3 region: CASSFPGQGETQYF. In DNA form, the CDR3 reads TGTGCCAGCAGCTTCCCGGGACAGGGGGAGACCCAGTACTTC.

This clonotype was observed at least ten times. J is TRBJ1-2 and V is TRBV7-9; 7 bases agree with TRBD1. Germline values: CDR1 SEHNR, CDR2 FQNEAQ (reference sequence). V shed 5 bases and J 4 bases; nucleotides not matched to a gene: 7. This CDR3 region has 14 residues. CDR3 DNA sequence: TGTGCCAGCAGCGGGACAGTGATCCTCTATGGCTACACCTTC. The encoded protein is CASSGTVILYGYTF.

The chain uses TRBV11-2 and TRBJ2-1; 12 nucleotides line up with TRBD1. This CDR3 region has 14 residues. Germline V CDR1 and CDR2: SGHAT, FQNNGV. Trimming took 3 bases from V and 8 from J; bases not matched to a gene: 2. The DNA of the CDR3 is TGTGCCAGCAGCTTGGGACAGGGGGCCGATGAGCAGTTCTTC. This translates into CASSLGQGADEQFF.

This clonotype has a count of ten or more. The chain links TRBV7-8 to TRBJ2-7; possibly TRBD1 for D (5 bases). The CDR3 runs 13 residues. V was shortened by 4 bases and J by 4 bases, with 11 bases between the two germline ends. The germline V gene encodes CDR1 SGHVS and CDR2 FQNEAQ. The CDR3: CASSSKTAYEQYF. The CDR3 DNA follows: TGTGCCAGCAGCTCCAAGACAGCTTACGAGCAGTACTTC.

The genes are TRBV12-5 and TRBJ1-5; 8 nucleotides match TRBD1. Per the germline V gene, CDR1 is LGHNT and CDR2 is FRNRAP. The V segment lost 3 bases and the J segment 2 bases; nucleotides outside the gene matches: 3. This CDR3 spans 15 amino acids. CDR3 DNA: TGTGCTAGTGGTTTAGAACAGGGGGGCAATCAGCCCCAGCATTTT. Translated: CASGLEQGGNQPQHF.

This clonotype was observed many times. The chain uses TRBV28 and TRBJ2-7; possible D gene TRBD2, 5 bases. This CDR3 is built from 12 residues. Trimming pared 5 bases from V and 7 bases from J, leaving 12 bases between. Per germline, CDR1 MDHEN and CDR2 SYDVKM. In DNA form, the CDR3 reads TGTGCCAGCAGTGGAGGATGGGATGAGCAGTACTTC. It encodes CASSGGWDEQYF.

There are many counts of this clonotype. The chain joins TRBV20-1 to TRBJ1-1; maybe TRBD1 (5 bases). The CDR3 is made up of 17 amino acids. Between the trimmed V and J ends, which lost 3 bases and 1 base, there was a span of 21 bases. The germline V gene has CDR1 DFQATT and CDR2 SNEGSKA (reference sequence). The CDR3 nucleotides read TGCAGTGCTAGGGGGGGACTTGGGAGCCCTACGAACACTGAAGCTTTCTTT. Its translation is CSARGGLGSPTNTEAFF.

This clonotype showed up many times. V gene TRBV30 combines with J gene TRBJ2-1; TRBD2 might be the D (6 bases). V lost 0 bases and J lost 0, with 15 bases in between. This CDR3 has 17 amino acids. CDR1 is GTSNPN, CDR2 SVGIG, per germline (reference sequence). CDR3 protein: CAWSVKGGMSSYNEQFF. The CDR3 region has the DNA TGTGCCTGGAGTGTTAAAGGCGGGATGAGCTCCTACAATGAGCAGTTCTTC.

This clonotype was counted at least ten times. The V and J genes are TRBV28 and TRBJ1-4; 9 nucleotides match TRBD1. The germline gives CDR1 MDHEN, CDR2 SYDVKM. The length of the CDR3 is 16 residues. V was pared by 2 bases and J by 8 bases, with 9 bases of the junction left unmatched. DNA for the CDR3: TGTGCCAGCAGTTTACCGACAGGGGGACTCGTGGAAAAACTGTTTTTT. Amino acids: CASSLPTGGLVEKLFF. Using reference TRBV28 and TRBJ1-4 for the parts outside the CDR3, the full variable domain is DVKVTQSSRYLVKRTGEKVFLECVQDMDHENMFWYRQDPGLGLRLIYFSYDVKMKEKGDIPEGYSVSREKKERFSLILESASTNQTSMYLCASSLPTGGLVEKLFFGSGTQLSVL.

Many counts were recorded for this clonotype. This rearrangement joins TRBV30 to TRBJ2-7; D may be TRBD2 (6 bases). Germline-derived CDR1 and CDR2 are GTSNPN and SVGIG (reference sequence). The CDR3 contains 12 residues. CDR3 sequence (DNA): TGTGTCGGGGGAGCGAACGGTTTCGAGCAGTACTTC. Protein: CVGGANGFEQYF. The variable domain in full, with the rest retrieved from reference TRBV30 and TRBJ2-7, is SQTIHQWPATLVQPVGSPLSLECTVEGTSNPNLYWYRQAAGRGLQLLFYSVGIGQISSEVPQNLSASRPQDRQFILSSKKLLLSDSGFYLCVGGANGFEQYFGPGTRLTVT.

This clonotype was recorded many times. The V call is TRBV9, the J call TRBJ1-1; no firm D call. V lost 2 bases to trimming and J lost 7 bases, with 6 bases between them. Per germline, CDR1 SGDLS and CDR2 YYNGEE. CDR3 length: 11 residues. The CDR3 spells CASSVCFEAFF. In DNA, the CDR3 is TGTGCCAGCAGCGTTTGTTTTGAAGCTTTCTTT.

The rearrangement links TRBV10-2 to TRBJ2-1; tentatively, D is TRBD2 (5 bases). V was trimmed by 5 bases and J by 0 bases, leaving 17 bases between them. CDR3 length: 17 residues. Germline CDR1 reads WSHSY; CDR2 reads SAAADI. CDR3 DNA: TGCGCCAGCAGTTTTTTGTTGTCGGGATACTCCTACAATGAGCAGTTCTTC. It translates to CASSFLLSGYSYNEQFF.

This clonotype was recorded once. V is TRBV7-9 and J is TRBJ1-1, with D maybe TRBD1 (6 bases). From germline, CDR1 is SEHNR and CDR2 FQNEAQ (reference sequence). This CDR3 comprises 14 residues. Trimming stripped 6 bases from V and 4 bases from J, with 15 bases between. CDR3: CASSQGHSTTEAFF. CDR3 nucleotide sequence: TGTGCCAGCAGTCAGGGGCACAGTACCACTGAAGCTTTCTTT. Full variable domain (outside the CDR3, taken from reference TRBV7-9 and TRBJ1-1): DTGVSQNPRHKITKRGQNVTFRCDPISEHNRLYWYRQTLGQGPEFLTYFQNEAQLEKSRLLSDRFSAERPKGSFSTLEIQRTEQGDSAMYLCASSQGHSTTEAFFGQGTRLTVV.

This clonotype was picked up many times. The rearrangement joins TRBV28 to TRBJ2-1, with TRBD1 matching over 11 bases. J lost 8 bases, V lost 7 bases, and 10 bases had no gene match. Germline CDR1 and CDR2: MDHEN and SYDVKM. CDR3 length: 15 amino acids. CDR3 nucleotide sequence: TGTGCCAGCATCCCCGCCCGGGACAGGGGGGATGAGCAGTTCTTC. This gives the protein CASIPARDRGDEQFF.

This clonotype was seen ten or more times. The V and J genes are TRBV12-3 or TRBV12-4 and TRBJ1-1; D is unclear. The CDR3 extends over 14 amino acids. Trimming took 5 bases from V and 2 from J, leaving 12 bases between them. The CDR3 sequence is CASSATLRNTEAFF. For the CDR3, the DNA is TGTGCCAGCAGTGCGACATTGAGAAACACTGAAGCTTTCTTT.

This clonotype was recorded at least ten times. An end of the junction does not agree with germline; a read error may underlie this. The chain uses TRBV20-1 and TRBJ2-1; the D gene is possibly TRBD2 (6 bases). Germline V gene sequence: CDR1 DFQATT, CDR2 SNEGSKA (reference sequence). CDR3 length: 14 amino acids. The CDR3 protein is CSAGEAGSYNEQFF. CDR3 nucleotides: TGCAGTGCTGGAGAAGCGGGTTCTTACAATGAGCAGTTCTTC.

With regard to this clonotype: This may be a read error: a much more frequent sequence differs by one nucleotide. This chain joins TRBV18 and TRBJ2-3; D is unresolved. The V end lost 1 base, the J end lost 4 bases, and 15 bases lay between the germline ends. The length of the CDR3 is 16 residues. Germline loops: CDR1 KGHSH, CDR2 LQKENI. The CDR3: CASSPLPEGPSDTQYF. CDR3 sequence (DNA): TGTGCCAGCTCACCACTGCCGGAAGGGCCTTCAGATACGCAGTATTTT.